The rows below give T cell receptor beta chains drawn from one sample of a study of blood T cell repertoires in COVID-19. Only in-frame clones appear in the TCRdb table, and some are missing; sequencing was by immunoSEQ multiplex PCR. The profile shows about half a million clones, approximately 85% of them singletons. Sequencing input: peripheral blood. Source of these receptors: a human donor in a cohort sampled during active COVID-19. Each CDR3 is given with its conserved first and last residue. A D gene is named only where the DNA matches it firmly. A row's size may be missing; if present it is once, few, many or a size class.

CASSLRPGQGPDEQYF	TRBV11-2	TRBJ2-7	-	TRBD1
CASSLAWDRAIYEQYF	TRBV6-2/TRBV6-3	TRBJ2-7	-	TRBD1
CASSNPGLRAYEQYF	TRBV6-2/TRBV6-3	TRBJ2-7	few	TRBD2
CATSDSGAQYNEQFF	TRBV24-1	TRBJ2-1	once	-
CASSFRRGLPGELFF	TRBV7-3	TRBJ2-2	-	-
CASSPPGGNEQYF	TRBV7-9	TRBJ2-7	once	TRBD1
CASSGVYWGGINPNEQFF	TRBV19	TRBJ2-1	-	-
CSASKGVNQPQHF	TRBV20-1	TRBJ1-5	-	-
CAGGLANNEQFF	TRBV11-2	TRBJ2-1	-	TRBD2
CASSSGQGATIYF	TRBV7-9	TRBJ1-3	-	TRBD1
CASSPARGLAGTYNEQFF	TRBV5-1	TRBJ2-1	-	TRBD2
CASRTQGSTEAFF	TRBV9	TRBJ1-1	-	-
CASSEQGASYEKLFF	TRBV2	TRBJ1-4	-	TRBD1
CASTDTGLGAGNTIYF	TRBV19	TRBJ1-3	-	-
CASSRGGQPQHF	TRBV2	TRBJ1-5	-	-
CASSHWGPREGTQYF	TRBV23-1	TRBJ2-3	-	TRBD2
CASSTMNTQYF	TRBV19	TRBJ2-3	-	-
CASSSAGVGETQYF	TRBV5-4	TRBJ2-5	-	TRBD2
CASSPGSRNNEQFF	TRBV5-1	TRBJ2-1	-	-
CASSLSPGGPYEQYF	TRBV27	TRBJ2-7	-	-
CATSRALGENTEAFF	TRBV15	TRBJ1-1	-	-
CSASPGGRVKNQPQHF	TRBV20-1	TRBJ1-5	-	TRBD1
CASSPGLAGGYNEQFF	TRBV5-1	TRBJ2-1	-	TRBD2
CASSLGGRTGDGELFF	TRBV5-4	TRBJ2-2	-	TRBD1
CASSQVLGARREKLFF	TRBV3-1/TRBV3-2	TRBJ1-4	-	-
CASSLAPPGGTTYEQYF	TRBV11-3	TRBJ2-7	-	TRBD1
CASRQLAGGTDTQYF	TRBV6-5	TRBJ2-3	-	TRBD2